The present T cell receptor (beta chain) was sequenced within a study of low-dose radiotherapy and immunotherapy resistance in tumors. Study context: Every two weeks, the protocol called for intravenous cyclophosphamide at 200 mg/m2. It was given one day before each radiation and immunotherapy administration.

The CDR3 contains 19 residues. Germline V gene sequence: CDR1 SGHDN, CDR2 FVKESK. The V gene lost 1 base and the J gene lost 1 base, with 23 bases spanning the gap. Time point of the sample: after trial treatment. Treatment given: LDRT plus nivolumab, ipilimumab, low-dose cyclophosphamide and aspirin (RACIN trial). This clonotype was seen only a few times. cDNA synthesis used a TRAV/TRBV-specific primer set for both chains. A constant-region primer paired with the V-primer adapter amplified TCRs over about 18 PCR cycles. By in vitro transcription, the isolated mRNA was amplified. TCRdb processed the reads anew with MiXCR; each CDR3 protein has one entry. The sample has 60,000 or so distinct CDR3 sequences, roughly 23% seen once.

The TCR sequence derives from a male donor with prostate cancer. This rearrangement joins TRBV14 to TRBJ2-7, with a weak D call TRBD2 (5 bases). Specimen: PBMCs, collected after low-dose radiotherapy plus immunotherapy. The DNA of the CDR3 is TGTGCCAGCAGCCAAGGTCCGAGTCTTACCGGGATTGTGTCCTACGAGCAGTACTTC. This sequence encodes CASSQGPSLTGIVSYEQYF.